This T cell receptor beta chain was captured by sequencing in a study of cytomegalovirus exposure and HLA in healthy donors. The primer mix had 60 Vbeta and 13 Jbeta primers. Generated by immunoSEQ multiplex PCR, the TCRdb table keeps only in-frame clones and is missing some. This sample lists approximately 52,000 clones; its ten largest clones have about 10%. The study's findings and limits: Most TCR beta V segments were productive about 87% or about 30% of the time in an earlier analysis. In a later analysis, common viral pathogens appeared linked to several of the most significant clusters.

The CDR3 has 15 residues. Trimming took 7 bases from V and 7 from J; bases not matched to a gene: 11. CDR1 and CDR2 (germline): SQVTM, ANQGSEA. As to this clone: Its antigen is unknown.

The TCR originated in a man aged 45-60 years in good health and CMV-seropositive. The source material was PBMCs. The chain links TRBV29-1 to TRBJ2-2; 11 bases match TRBD2. The CDR3 region has the DNA TGCAGCGGCTCCATAGCGGGAGGGCCCCACGGGGAGCTGTTTTTT. Protein product: CSGSIAGGPHGELFF.